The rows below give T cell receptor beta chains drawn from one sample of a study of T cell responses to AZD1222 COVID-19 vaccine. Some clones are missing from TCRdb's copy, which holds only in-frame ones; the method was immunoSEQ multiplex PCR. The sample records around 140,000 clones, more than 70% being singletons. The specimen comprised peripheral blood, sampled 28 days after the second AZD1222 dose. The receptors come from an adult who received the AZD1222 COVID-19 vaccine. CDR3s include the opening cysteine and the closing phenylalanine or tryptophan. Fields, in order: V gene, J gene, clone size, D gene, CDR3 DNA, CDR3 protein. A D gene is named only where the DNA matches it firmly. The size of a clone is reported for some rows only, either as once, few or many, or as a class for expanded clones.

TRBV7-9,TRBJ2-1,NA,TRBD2,TGTGCCAGCAGCTCGCCTAGCGGGAGGCCCCTCGAGCAGTTCTTC,CASSSPSGRPLEQFF
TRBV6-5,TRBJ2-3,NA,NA,TGTGCCAGCAGTACCCGTGGGCGCAGCACAGATACGCAGTATTTT,CASSTRGRSTDTQYF
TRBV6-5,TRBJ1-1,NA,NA,TGTGCCAGCAGTTACGCGGTGACAGGAATTAACACTGAAGCTTTCTTT,CASSYAVTGINTEAFF
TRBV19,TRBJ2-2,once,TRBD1,TGTGCCAGTAGTCCCGACAGGGGTAACACCGGGGAGCTGTTTTTT,CASSPDRGNTGELFF
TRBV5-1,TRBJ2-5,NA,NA,TGCGCCAGCAGCTTGGCCCCACAAGAGACCCAGTACTTC,CASSLAPQETQYF
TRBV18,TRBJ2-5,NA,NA,TGTGCCAGCTCACCATGGTCCACAGGGGCCGACGGGAGGTACGCAAGGGAAGAGACCCAGTACTTC,CASSPWSTGADGRYAREETQYF
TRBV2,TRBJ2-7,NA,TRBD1,TGTGCCAGCAGGGACAGGGGGAGCTACGAGCAGTACTTC,CASRDRGSYEQYF
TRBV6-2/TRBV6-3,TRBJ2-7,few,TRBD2,TGTGCCAGCAGCTCCCCCCCGGGACTAGCGGGCCTGCCTTCGCAGTACTTC,CASSSPPGLAGLPSQYF
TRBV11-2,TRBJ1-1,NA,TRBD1,TGTGCCAGCAGCTCCAGGACGGGACAGGGGGCGCGAGACACTGAAGCTTTCTTT,CASSSRTGQGARDTEAFF
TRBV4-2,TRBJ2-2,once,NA,TGTGCCAGCAGCCAAGGTCAGGGGGGCACCGGGGAGCTGTTTTTT,CASSQGQGGTGELFF
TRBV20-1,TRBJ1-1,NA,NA,TGCAGTGGACTGGCTACAACTGAAGCTTTCTTT,CSGLATTEAFF
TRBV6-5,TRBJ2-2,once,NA,TGTGCCAGCACCTTCCACACGAAAGGGATCGGGGAGCTGTTTTTT,CASTFHTKGIGELFF
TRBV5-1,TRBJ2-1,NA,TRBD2,TGCGCCAGCAGTTTGGGACTAGCCAATGAGCAGTTCTTC,CASSLGLANEQFF
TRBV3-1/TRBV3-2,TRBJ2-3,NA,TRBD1,TGTGCCAGCAGCCATACCACAGGGGTGGATACGCAGTATTTT,CASSHTTGVDTQYF
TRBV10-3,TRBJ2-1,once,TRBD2,TGTGCCATCAGTGAGGATTCACTAGCGGGAGGGGCCAATGAGCAGTTCTTC,CAISEDSLAGGANEQFF
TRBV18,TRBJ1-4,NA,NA,TGTGCCAGCTCACCAGGGACCGGGGGAACTAATGAAAAACTGTTTTTT,CASSPGTGGTNEKLFF
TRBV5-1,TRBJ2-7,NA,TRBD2,TGCGCCAGCCGGGTGGGTAGCGCTAGCGGGAGCGGCCTCGAGCAGTACTTC,CASRVGSASGSGLEQYF
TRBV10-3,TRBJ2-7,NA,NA,TGTGCCAGCGGAGGGGCCTACGAGCAGTACTTC,CASGGAYEQYF
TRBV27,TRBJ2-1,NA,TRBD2,TGTGCCAGCAGTTCGGGACTAAGCAATGAGCAGTTCTTC,CASSSGLSNEQFF
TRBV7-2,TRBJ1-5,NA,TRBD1,TGTGCCAGCAGCCCGGGACAGGGGAATCAGCCCCAGCATTTT,CASSPGQGNQPQHF
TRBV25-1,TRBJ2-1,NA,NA,TGTGCCAGCAGTGAGCTAGCAGTCAACTCCTACAATGAGCAGTTCTTC,CASSELAVNSYNEQFF
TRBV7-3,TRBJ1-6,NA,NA,TGTGCCGGAGGGGACGGGGGAGGACGGTATAATTCACCCCTCCACTTT,CAGGDGGGRYNSPLHF
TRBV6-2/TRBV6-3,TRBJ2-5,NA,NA,TGTGCCAGCAGTTACCCGCGGGGCGGACTACAAGAGACCCAGTACTTC,CASSYPRGGLQETQYF
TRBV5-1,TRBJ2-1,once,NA,TGCGCCAGCAGCTTGGAGGGGGACTCCTACAATGAGCAGTTCTTC,CASSLEGDSYNEQFF
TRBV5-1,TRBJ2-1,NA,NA,TGCGCCAGCAGCTTGGGCCAGGGATCCTACAATGAGCAGTTCTTC,CASSLGQGSYNEQFF
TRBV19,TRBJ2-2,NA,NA,TGTGCCAGCATGTTGGGACAGAACACCGGGGAGCTGTTTTTT,CASMLGQNTGELFF
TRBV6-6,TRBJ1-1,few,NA,TGTGCCAGCAGTTACCGTGGCGAGGACACTGAAGCTTTCTTT,CASSYRGEDTEAFF
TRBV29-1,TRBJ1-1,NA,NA,TGCAGCGTCGGAAGGCAGGGGAACACTGAAGCTTTCTTT,CSVGRQGNTEAFF
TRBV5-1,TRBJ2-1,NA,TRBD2,TGCGCCAGCAGAGCGGGAGGGCCGATCGATGAGCAGTTCTTC,CASRAGGPIDEQFF
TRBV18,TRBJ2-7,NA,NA,TGTGCCAGCTCACTCACGGATACCTACGAGCAGTACTTC,CASSLTDTYEQYF
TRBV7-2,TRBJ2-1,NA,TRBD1,TGTGCCAGCAGGCCCTCGACAGGGGTGTCCTACAATGAGCAGTTCTTC,CASRPSTGVSYNEQFF
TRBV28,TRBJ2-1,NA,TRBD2,TGTGCCAGCAGTTCCGGACTAGCGGGCTACAATGAGCAGTTCTTC,CASSSGLAGYNEQFF
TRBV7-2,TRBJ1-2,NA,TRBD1,TGTGCCAGCAGAGCCTGGACAGGCGGCTACACCTTC,CASRAWTGGYTF
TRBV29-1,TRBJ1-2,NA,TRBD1,TGCAGCGCCCTAGCCGGGACAGGGCCCTATGGCTACACCTTC,CSALAGTGPYGYTF
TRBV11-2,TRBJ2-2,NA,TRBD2,TGTGCCAGCAGCCCGCTAGCGGGAGAAAAGACCGGGGAGCTGTTTTTT,CASSPLAGEKTGELFF
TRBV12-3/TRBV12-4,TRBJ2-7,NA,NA,TGTGCCAGCAGTTTACCCCACTACGAGCAGTACTTC,CASSLPHYEQYF
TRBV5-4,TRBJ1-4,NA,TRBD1,TGTGCCAGCAGCTTTTACAGGGGGAATGAAAAACTGTTTTTT,CASSFYRGNEKLFF
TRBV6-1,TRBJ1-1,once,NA,TGTGCCAGCAGTGAAAGGGGTGTGAACACTGAAGCTTTCTTT,CASSERGVNTEAFF
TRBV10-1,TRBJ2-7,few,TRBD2,TGCGCCAGCAGTGAGTCGACTAGCGGGGGCTACGAGCAGTACTTC,CASSESTSGGYEQYF
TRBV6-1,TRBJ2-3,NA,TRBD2,TGTGCCAGCAGTGGTCAGGGGACTAGCGGGCATAGCACAGATACGCAGTATTTT,CASSGQGTSGHSTDTQYF
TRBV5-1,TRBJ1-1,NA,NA,TGCGCCAGCAGCTTTGATTGGAACACTGAAGCTTTCTTT,CASSFDWNTEAFF
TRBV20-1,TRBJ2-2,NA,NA,TGCAGTGCGAGTCTTGTTAGGAACACCGGGGAGCTGTTTTTT,CSASLVRNTGELFF
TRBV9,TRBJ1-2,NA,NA,TGTGCCAGCAGCGACGGGGGGAAACCTACTAACTATGGCTACACCTTC,CASSDGGKPTNYGYTF
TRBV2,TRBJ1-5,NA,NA,TGTGCCAGCAGTGCGGAGACAGGTAATCAGCCCCAGCATTTT,CASSAETGNQPQHF
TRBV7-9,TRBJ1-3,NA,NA,TGTGCCAGCAGCTCGAGTACGGACACCATATATTTT,CASSSSTDTIYF
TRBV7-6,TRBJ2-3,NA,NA,TGTGCCAGCAGCCCAGGGATGGGCACAGATACGCAGTATTTT,CASSPGMGTDTQYF
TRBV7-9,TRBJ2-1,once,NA,TGTGCCAGCAGCTCAACCGGGACTTACCACAATGAGCAGTTCTTC,CASSSTGTYHNEQFF
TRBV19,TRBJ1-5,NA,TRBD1,TGTGCCAGTAGTCCCGGACAGGGGGCGAGGCAGCCCCAGCATTTT,CASSPGQGARQPQHF
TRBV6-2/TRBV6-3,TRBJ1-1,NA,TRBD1,TGTGCCAGCAGCCAGGGACAGTACAACACTGAAGCTTTCTTT,CASSQGQYNTEAFF
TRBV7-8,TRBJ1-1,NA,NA,TGTGCCAGCAGCCCCCGGCGGACTGAAGCTTTCTTT,CASSPRRTEAFF
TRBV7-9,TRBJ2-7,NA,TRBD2,TGTGCCAGCAGCTTAACTCAAGGGGAGGGGGAGCAGTACTTC,CASSLTQGEGEQYF
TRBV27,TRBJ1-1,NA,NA,TGTGCCAGCAGTTTTCACAGACAAGTGAACACTGAAGCTTTCTTT,CASSFHRQVNTEAFF